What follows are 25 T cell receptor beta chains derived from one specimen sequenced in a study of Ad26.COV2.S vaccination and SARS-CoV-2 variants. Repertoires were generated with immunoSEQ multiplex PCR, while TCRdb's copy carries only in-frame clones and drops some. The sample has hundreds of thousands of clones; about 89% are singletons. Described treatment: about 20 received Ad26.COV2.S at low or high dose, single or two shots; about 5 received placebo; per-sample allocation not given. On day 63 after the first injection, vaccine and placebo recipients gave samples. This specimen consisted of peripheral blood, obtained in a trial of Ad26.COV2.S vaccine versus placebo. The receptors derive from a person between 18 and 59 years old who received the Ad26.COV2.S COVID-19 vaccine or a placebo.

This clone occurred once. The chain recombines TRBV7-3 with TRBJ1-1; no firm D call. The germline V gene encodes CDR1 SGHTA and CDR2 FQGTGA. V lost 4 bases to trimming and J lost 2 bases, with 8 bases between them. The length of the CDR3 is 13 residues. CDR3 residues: CASSSDGNTEAFF. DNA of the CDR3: TGTGCCAGCAGCTCCGACGGAAACACTGAAGCTTTCTTT.

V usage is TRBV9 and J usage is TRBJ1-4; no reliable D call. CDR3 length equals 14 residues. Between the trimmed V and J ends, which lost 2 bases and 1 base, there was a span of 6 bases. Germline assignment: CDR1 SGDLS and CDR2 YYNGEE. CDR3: CASSVWGTNEKLFF. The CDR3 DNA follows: TGTGCCAGCAGCGTCTGGGGAACTAATGAAAAACTGTTTTTT.

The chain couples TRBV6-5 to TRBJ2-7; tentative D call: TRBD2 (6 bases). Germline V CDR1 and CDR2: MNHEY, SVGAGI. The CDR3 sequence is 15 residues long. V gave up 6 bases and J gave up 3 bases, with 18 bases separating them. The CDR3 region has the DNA TGTGCCAGCAGCCTCTGGGGCGGGGCAAACTACGAGCAGTACTTC. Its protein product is CASSLWGGANYEQYF.

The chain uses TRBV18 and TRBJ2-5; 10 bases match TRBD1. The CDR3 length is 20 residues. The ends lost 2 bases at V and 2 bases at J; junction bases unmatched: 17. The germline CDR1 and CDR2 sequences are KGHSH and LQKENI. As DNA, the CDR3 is TGTGCCAGCTCACCATTTGTGGGACAGGGGTCCCCCACGGCGCAAGAGACCCAGTACTTC. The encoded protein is CASSPFVGQGSPTAQETQYF. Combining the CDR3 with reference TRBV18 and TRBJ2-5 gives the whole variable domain NAGVMQNPRHLVRRRGQEARLRCSPMKGHSHVYWYRQLPEEGLKFMVYLQKENIIDESGMPKERFSAEFPKEGPSILRIQQVVRGDSAAYFCASSPFVGQGSPTAQETQYFGPGTRLLVL.

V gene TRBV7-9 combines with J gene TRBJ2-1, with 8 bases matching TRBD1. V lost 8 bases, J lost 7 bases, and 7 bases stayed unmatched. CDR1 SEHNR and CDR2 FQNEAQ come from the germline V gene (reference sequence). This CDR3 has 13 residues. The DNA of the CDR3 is TGTGCCAGCGGAACAGGGGGAAGGAATGAGCAGTTCTTC. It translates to CASGTGGRNEQFF.

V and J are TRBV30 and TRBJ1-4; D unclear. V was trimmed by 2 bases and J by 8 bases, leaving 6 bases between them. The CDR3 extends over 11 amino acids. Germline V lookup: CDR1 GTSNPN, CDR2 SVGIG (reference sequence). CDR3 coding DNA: TGTGCCTGGAGTTTGAGGGAAAAACTGTTTTTT. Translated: CAWSLREKLFF.

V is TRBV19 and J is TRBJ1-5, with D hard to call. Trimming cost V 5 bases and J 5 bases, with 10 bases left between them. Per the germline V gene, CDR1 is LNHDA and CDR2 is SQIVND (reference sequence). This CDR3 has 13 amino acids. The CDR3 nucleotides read TGTGCCAGTAGTGCGGGGAATGATCAGCCCCAGCATTTT. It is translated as CASSAGNDQPQHF.

The CDR3 loop reads CASSTTSLAYEQYF. DNA for the CDR3: TGTGCCAGTAGTACTACGTCATTAGCCTACGAGCAGTACTTC. V and J are TRBV19 and TRBJ2-7; the D is unclear. The germline V gene has CDR1 LNHDA and CDR2 SQIVND (reference sequence). This CDR3 is built from 14 residues. Between the trimmed V and J ends, which lost 4 bases and 2 bases, there was a span of 12 bases.

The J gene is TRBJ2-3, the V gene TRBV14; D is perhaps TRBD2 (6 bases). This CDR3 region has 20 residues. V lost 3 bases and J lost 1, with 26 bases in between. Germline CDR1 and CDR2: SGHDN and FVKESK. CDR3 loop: CASSHRWFPQGGGGTDTQYF. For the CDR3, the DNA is TGTGCCAGCAGCCACAGATGGTTCCCTCAGGGAGGAGGTGGCACAGATACGCAGTATTTT.

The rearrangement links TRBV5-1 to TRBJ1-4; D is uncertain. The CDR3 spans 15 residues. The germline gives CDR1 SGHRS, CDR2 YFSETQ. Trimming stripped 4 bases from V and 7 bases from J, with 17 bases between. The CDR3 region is CASSGGSLGGEKLFF. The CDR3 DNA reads TGCGCCAGCAGCGGCGGCTCCCTGGGTGGTGAAAAACTGTTTTTT.

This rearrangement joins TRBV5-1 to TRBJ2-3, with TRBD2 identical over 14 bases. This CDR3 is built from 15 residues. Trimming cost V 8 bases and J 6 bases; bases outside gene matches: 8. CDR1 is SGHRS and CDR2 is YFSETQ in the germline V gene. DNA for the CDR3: TGCGCCAGTAGACCGGGACTAGCGGGGGTGGATACGCAGTATTTT. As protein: CASRPGLAGVDTQYF.

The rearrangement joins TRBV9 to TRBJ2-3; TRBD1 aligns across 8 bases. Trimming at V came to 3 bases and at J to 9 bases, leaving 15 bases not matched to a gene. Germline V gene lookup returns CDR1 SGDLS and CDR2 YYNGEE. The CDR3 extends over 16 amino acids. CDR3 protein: CASSAWDATGGRTQYF. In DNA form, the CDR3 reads TGTGCCAGCAGCGCATGGGACGCCACAGGGGGTAGGACGCAGTATTTT.

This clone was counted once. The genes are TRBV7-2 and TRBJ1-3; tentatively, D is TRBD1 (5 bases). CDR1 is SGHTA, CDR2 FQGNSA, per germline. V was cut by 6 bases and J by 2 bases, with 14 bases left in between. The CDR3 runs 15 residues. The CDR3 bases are TGTGCCAGCAGTTCGAGGGGTCCGCCTGGAAACACCATATATTTT. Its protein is CASSSRGPPGNTIYF.

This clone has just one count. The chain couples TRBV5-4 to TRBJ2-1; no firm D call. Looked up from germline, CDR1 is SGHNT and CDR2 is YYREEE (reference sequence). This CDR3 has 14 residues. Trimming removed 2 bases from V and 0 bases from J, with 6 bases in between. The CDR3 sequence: CASSFARSYNEQFF. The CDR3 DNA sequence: TGTGCCAGCAGCTTTGCCCGCTCCTACAATGAGCAGTTCTTC.

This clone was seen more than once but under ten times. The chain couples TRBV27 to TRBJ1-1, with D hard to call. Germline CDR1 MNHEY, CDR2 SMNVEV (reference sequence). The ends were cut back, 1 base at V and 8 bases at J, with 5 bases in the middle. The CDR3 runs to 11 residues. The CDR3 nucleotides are TGTGCCAGCAGTTTATACGGGGAAGCTTTCTTT. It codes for CASSLYGEAFF.

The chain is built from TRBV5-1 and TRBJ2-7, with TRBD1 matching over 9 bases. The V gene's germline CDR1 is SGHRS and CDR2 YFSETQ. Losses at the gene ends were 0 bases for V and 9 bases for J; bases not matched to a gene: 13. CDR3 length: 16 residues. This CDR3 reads CASSLAGGQGVEAQYF. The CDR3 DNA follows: TGCGCCAGCAGCTTGGCCGGGGGACAGGGAGTTGAGGCGCAGTACTTC.

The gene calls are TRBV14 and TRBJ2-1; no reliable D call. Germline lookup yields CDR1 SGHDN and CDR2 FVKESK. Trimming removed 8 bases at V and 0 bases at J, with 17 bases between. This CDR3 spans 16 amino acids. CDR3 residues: CASCPRTLSSYNEQFF. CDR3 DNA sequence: TGTGCCAGCTGCCCTCGGACCCTGAGCTCCTACAATGAGCAGTTCTTC.

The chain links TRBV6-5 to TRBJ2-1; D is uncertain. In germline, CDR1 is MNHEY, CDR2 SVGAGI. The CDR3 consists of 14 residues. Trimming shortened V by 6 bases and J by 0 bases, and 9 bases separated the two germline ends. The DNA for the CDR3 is TGTGCCAGCAGGCGAATGGGCTCCTACAATGAGCAGTTCTTC. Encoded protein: CASRRMGSYNEQFF.

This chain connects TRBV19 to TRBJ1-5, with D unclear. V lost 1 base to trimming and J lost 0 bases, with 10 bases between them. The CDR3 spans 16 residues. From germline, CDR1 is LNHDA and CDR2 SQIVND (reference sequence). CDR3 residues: CASSIVSVYSNQPQHF. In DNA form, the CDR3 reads TGTGCCAGTAGTATAGTGTCCGTATATAGCAATCAGCCCCAGCATTTT.

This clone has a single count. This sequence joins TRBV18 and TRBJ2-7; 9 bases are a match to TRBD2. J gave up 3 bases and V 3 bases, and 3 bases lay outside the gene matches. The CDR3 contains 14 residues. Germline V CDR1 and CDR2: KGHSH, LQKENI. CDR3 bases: TGTGCCAGCTCACCTGGGCGGGGGGGCTACGAGCAGTACTTC. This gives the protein CASSPGRGGYEQYF.

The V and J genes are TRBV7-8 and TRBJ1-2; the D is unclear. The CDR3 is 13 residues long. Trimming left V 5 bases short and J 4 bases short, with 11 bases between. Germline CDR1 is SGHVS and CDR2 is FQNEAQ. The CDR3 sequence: CASSRDGFYGYTF. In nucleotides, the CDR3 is TGTGCCAGCAGCCGAGACGGGTTCTATGGCTACACCTTC.

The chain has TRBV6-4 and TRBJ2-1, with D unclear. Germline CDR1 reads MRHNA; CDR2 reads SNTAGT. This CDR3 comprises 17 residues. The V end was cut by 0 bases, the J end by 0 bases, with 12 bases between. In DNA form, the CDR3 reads TGTGCCAGCAGTGACTCGAGGATTGGTAGCTCCTACAATGAGCAGTTCTTC. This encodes CASSDSRIGSSYNEQFF.

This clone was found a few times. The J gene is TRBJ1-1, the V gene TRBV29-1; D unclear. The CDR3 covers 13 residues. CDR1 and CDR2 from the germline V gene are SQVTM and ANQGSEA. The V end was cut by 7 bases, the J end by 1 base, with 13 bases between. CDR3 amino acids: CSADDGRNTEAFF. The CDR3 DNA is TGCAGCGCCGACGACGGCCGGAACACTGAAGCTTTCTTT.

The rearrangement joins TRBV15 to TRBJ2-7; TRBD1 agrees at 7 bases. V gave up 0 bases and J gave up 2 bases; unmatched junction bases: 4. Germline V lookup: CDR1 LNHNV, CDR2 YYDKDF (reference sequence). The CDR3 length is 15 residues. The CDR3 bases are TGTGCCACCAGCAGAGATGGGACAGAGACCTACGAGCAGTACTTC. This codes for CATSRDGTETYEQYF. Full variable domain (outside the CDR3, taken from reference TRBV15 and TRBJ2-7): DAMVIQNPRYQVTQFGKPVTLSCSQTLNHNVMYWYQQKSSQAPKLLFHYYDKDFNNEADTPDNFQSRRPNTSFCFLDIRSPGLGDTAMYLCATSRDGTETYEQYFGPGTRLTVT.

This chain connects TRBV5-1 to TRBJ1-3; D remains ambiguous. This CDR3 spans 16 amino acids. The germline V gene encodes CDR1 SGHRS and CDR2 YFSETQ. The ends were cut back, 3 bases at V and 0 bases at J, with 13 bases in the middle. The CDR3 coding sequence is TGCGCCAGCAGCTCTTATAACGGGGTCTCTGGAAACACCATATATTTT. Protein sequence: CASSSYNGVSGNTIYF.